What follows are 8 T cell receptor beta chains derived from one specimen sequenced in a study of technical replicates of blood from several donors. This table comes from immunoSEQ multiplex PCR, and its TCRdb copy is limited to in-frame clones, with some not included. The sample gives approximately 74,000 clones, approximately 88% of which show up once; 4.6% is in the top ten. The sample consisted of PBMCs. The receptors were sampled from a human donor in good health. Some clones in this sample may be carry-over from other donors' samples.

The V call is TRBV13, the J call TRBJ1-2, with a tentative D call TRBD1 (6 bases). V was cut by 5 bases and J by 3 bases, with 10 bases left in between. The CDR3 is made up of 13 amino acids. CDR1 is PRHDT, CDR2 FYEKMQ, per germline (reference sequence). The DNA for the CDR3 is TGTGCCAGCAGCCCAGGACAGTACTATGGCTACACCTTC. It encodes CASSPGQYYGYTF.

This rearrangement joins TRBV5-1 to TRBJ1-3; D is unclear. V was clipped by 4 bases and J by 4 bases, with 21 bases between them. CDR1 and CDR2 (germline): SGHRS, YFSETQ. This CDR3 is 17 amino acids long. CDR3 loop: CASSPAQPGASGNTIYF. In nucleotides, the CDR3 is TGCGCCAGCAGCCCCGCGCAGCCGGGAGCTTCGGGAAACACCATATATTTT.

This clone was seen only a few times. This specimen includes other DNA sequences encoding the same CDR3. The chain recombines TRBV30 with TRBJ1-1, with D unclear. Trimming removed 0 bases at V and 1 base at J, with 6 bases between. Germline V gene lookup returns CDR1 GTSNPN and CDR2 SVGIG (reference sequence). This CDR3 region has 13 residues. The DNA of the CDR3 is TGTGCCTGGAGTGTACGGGGGAACACTGAAGCTTTCTTT. Translation: CAWSVRGNTEAFF.

The V gene is TRBV5-4, the J gene TRBJ2-1, with 8 bases fitting TRBD2. The J segment lost 4 bases and the V segment lost 0 bases, leaving 6 bases of the junction unmatched. The CDR3 covers 16 residues. Germline V gene sequence: CDR1 SGHNT, CDR2 YYREEE (reference sequence). The CDR3 sequence: CASSLEGTRGYNEQFF. The CDR3, as DNA: TGTGCCAGCAGCTTGGAGGGGACTAGGGGGTACAATGAGCAGTTCTTC.

CDR3 sequence reads: CASSARRGGGPQETQYF. Written as DNA, the CDR3 is TGCGCCAGCAGTGCGAGGAGGGGCGGGGGGCCTCAAGAGACCCAGTACTTC. The rearrangement uses TRBV4-3 and TRBJ2-5; TRBD2 matches at 8 bases. Germline lookup yields CDR1 LGHNA and CDR2 YSLEER. V was pared by 6 bases and J by 2 bases, with 14 bases of the junction left unmatched. The CDR3 extends over 17 amino acids.

This chain joins TRBV5-6 and TRBJ2-5; maybe TRBD1 (5 bases). Trimming removed 0 bases at V and 5 bases at J, with 8 bases between. CDR1 is SGHDT and CDR2 is YYEEEE in the germline V gene. The CDR3 covers 13 residues. This chain's CDR3 is CASSLGRVETQYF. The CDR3 nucleotides are TGTGCCAGCAGCTTGGGCAGGGTTGAGACCCAGTACTTC.

This clone was detected a few times. The rearrangement links TRBV19 to TRBJ2-1, with 9 bases matching TRBD1. The V gene's germline CDR1 is LNHDA and CDR2 SQIVND (reference sequence). Trimming took 0 bases from V and 1 from J; bases not matched to a gene: 4. The CDR3 totals 17 residues. DNA for the CDR3: TGTGCCAGTAGTATAGATCGAGGGACAGGGTCCTACAATGAGCAGTTCTTC. This encodes CASSIDRGTGSYNEQFF.

V gene TRBV4-3 combines with J gene TRBJ2-7; TRBD1 might be the D (5 bases). The CDR3 runs to 10 residues. Germline CDR1 reads LGHNA; CDR2 reads YSLEER. V lost 9 bases to trimming and J lost 7 bases, with 10 bases between them. This CDR3 reads CASPQGEQYF. CDR3 sequence (DNA): TGCGCCAGTCCGCAGGGTGAGCAGTACTTC.